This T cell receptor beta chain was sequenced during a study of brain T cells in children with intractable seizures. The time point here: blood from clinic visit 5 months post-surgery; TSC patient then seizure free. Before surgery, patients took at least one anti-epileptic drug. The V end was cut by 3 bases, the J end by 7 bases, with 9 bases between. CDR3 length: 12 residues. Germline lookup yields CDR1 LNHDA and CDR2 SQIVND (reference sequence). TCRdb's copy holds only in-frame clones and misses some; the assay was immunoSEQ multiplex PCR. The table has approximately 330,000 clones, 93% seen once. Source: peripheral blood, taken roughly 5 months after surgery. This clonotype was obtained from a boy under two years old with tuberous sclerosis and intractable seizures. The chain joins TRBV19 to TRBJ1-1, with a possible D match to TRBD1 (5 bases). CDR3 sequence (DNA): TGTGCCAGTAGTATCCCCGACAGTGAAGCTTTCTTT. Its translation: CASSIPDSEAFF. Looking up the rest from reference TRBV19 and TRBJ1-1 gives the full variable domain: DGGITQSPKYLFRKEGQNVTLSCEQNLNHDAMYWYRQDPGQGLRLIYYSQIVNDFQKGDIAEGYSVSREKKESFPLTVTSAQKNPTAFYLCASSIPDSEAFFGQGTRLTVV.